This T cell receptor (beta chain) was sequenced during a study of response to subunit inactivated influenza vaccine. Study conclusions and caveats: Authors suggested few new T cells are recruited by each seasonal influenza vaccination.

TCRdb reprocessed the RT-PCR reads via MiXCR and lists one record per CDR3 protein. Here the sample spans about half a million distinct CDR3 sequences, 10% to 11% being singletons. This clonotype occurred a few times. Its target is unknown. The sample here was PBMCs from blood, taken roughly 48 days after vaccination. The clonotype was recovered from a man aged 50 to 59 who received an inactivated influenza vaccine.

CDR3 coding DNA: TGTGCCAGCAGTTTCTCTATGAACACTGAAGCTTTCTTT. As protein: CASSFSMNTEAFF. The rearrangement uses TRBV12-3 or TRBV12-4 and TRBJ1-1; D not certain. There are 13 residues in the CDR3. V was cut by 3 bases and J by 0 bases, with 5 bases left in between.